This TCR beta chain appears in the sequencing data of a study of T cell repertoires in cytomegalovirus infection. From the reads, TCRdb called clonotypes with MiXCR, one entry per CDR3 protein. Of 830,000 or so distinct CDR3 sequences detected, 32% appear once; the ten largest clones hold over 10%. The CDR3 has 17 residues. The ends were cut back, 0 bases at V and 3 bases at J, with 15 bases in the middle. Germline V gene sequence: CDR1 SGHAT, CDR2 FQNNGV. Only a few counts were recorded for this clonotype. Its antigen is undetermined. The source material was cultured CD8+ T cells from PBMCs, sampled from culture after CMV antigen stimulation. The genes are TRBV11-2 and TRBJ2-1; D is perhaps TRBD1 (7 bases). This clonotype originated in a human donor in good health (CMV status not recorded). Some clones in this sample may be carry-over from other donors' samples. The CDR3, as DNA: TGTGCCAGCAGCTTAGATCGTACCAGGGGGGTCTACAATGAGCAGTTCTTC. Encoded protein: CASSLDRTRGVYNEQFF.